The next 4 T cell receptor beta chains were all read from a single sample in a study of blood T cell repertoires in COVID-19. Produced via immunoSEQ multiplex PCR; TCRdb's table is partial and in-frame only. The sample records 50,000 to 70,000 clones, about 80% being singletons. Sequenced material: peripheral blood. The receptors were sampled from a man aged 80 or over with COVID-19, enrolled during active disease.

The V and J genes are TRBV5-6 and TRBJ2-7, with a tentative D call TRBD2 (5 bases). V dropped 2 bases and J dropped 2 bases, with 11 bases sitting between them. The CDR3 length is 14 residues. CDR1 and CDR2 from the germline V gene are SGHDT and YYEEEE. CDR3 nucleotides: TGTGCCAGCAGCTTTCGAGGGCCCGCCTACGAGCAGTACGTC. Protein sequence: CASSFRGPAYEQYV.

This sequence joins TRBV4-3 and TRBJ1-2, with 9 positions matching TRBD1. Germline V gene data show CDR1 as LGHNA and CDR2 as YSLEER. Trimming cost V 0 bases and J 4 bases; bases outside gene matches: 3. This CDR3 has 15 amino acids. The CDR3, as DNA: TGCGCCAGCAGCCAAGAGGAGACAGGGGGCTATGGCTACACCTTC. Translating it yields CASSQEETGGYGYTF.

In its sample, this clone was seen a few times. The chain carries TRBV30 and TRBJ2-6; possible D gene TRBD2, 5 bases. Germline V gene lookup returns CDR1 GTSNPN and CDR2 SVGIG (reference sequence). With 5 bases removed from V and 2 bases from J, the gap between germline ends came to 7 bases. The CDR3 consists of 13 residues. DNA for the CDR3: TGTGCCTGGGGACTGCCTGGGGCCAACGTCCTGACTTTC. This sequence encodes CAWGLPGANVLTF.

This clone was found once. The gene calls are TRBV5-1 and TRBJ1-5; the D gene is possibly TRBD1 (6 bases). CDR1 is SGHRS, CDR2 YFSETQ, per germline. The CDR3 has 14 residues. The V end lost 4 bases, the J end lost 4 bases, and 12 bases lay between the germline ends. CDR3 nucleotides: TGCGCCAGCAGCACCGAGGGGGGGAATCAGCCCCAGCATTTT. Protein: CASSTEGGNQPQHF.